There are a few counts of the clone carrying this TCR beta chain. The antigen remains undetermined. The method was immunoSEQ multiplex PCR; TCRdb's version includes in-frame clones alone and lacks a portion of them. The table shows 240,000 or so clones, with approximately 90% occurring only once. The sample is drawn from a study of Ad26.COV2.S vaccination and SARS-CoV-2 variants. The overall study: The donor belonged to the COV1001 Ad26.COV2.S trial arm. General observations from the study: Vaccine and placebo groups showed comparable non-spike TCR breadth.

Germline assignment: CDR1 MNHEY and CDR2 SVGEGT. This CDR3 spans 14 amino acids. V lost 2 bases and J lost 8; bases outside the gene matches: 5. Treatment: roughly 18 received Ad26.COV2.S at low or high dose, single or two shots; 5 received placebo; per-sample allocation not given. All samples were drawn on day 63, counting from the first vaccine or placebo injection. Here the sequenced sample was peripheral blood, taken in a trial of Ad26.COV2.S vaccine versus placebo. The V gene is TRBV6-2 or TRBV6-3, the J gene TRBJ1-4; 7 bases agree with TRBD1. The receptor comes from a person aged 18-65 years who received the Ad26.COV2.S COVID-19 vaccine or a placebo. For the CDR3, the DNA is TGTGCCAGCAGTTACGGGACAGTGAGGGAAAAACTGTTTTTT. Translating gives CASSYGTVREKLFF.